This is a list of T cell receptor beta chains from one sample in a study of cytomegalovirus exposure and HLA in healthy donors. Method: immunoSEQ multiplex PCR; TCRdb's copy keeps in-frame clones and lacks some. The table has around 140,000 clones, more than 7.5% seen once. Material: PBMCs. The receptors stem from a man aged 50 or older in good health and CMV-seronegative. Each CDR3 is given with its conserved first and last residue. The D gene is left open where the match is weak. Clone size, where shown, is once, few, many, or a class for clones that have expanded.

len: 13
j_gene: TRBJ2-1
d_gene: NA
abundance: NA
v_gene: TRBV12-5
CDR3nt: TGTGCTAGTGGTCTCAGGGTGTCTGGAGAGCAGTTCTTC
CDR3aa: CASGLRVSGEQFF

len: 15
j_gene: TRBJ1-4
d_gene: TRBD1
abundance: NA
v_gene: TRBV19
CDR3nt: TGTGCCAGTAGTCCTCGACAGGGTTCTAATGAAAAACTGTTTTTT
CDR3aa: CASSPRQGSNEKLFF

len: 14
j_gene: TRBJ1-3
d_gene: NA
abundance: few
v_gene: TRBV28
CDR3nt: TGTGCCAGTACAACAGGGTTTTCTGGAAACACCATATATTTT
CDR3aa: CASTTGFSGNTIYF

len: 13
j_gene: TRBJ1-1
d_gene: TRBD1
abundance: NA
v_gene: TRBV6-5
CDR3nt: TGTGCCAGTCGAGATCCGACAGGGAGGTTGGCTTTCTTT
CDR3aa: CASRDPTGRLAFF

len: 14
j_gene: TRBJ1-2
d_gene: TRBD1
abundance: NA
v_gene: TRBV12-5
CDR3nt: TGTGCTAGTGGTTTGTCCACAGGGGCGCGTGGCTACACCTTC
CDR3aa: CASGLSTGARGYTF

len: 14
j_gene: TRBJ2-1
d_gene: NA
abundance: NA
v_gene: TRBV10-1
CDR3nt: TGCGCCAGCAGTGAGTCGGGAGAGCCCGGCGAGCAGTTCTTC
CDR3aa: CASSESGEPGEQFF

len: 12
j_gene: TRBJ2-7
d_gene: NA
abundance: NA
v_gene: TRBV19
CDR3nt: TGTGCCAGTAAAACAGGGCGGGACGAGCAGTACTTC
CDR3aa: CASKTGRDEQYF

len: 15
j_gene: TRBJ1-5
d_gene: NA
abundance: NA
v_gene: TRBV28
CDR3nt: TGTGCCAGCAGTTTACCCCGGGGGAGGGATCAGCCCCAGCATTTT
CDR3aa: CASSLPRGRDQPQHF

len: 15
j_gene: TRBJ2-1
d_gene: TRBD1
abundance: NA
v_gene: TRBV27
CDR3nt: TGTGCCAGCAGTCCTCGACAGGGGGCGAGGAATGAGCAGTTCTTC
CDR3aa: CASSPRQGARNEQFF

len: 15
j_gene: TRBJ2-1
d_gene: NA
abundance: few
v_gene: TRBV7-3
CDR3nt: TGTGCCAGCAGCTTAGCGGGGGCCTCCTACAATGAGCAGTTCTTC
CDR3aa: CASSLAGASYNEQFF

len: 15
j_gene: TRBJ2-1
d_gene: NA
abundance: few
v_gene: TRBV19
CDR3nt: TGTGCCAGTAGTTTGCCCGGGGTCTCCTACAATGAGCAGTTCTTC
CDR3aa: CASSLPGVSYNEQFF

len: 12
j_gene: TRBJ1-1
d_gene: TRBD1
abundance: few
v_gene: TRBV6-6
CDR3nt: TGTGCCAGCAGTTACGGGACAGGGGATTCTTTCTTT
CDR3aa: CASSYGTGDSFF

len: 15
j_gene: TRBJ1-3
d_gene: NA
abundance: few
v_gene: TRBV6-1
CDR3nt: TGTGCCAGCAGTGTAAGCCAGGGTGGTGGAAACACCATATATTTT
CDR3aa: CASSVSQGGGNTIYF

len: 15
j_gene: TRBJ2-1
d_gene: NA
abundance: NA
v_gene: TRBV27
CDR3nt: TGTGCCAGCAGTCAAATGGAGGACTCCTACAATGAGCAGTTCTTC
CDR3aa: CASSQMEDSYNEQFF

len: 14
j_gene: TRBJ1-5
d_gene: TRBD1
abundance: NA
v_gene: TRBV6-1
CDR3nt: TGTGCCAGCAACCGACAGGGCTTCAATCAGCCCCAGCATTTT
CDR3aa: CASNRQGFNQPQHF

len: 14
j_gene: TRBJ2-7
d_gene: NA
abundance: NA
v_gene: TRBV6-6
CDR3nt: TGTGCCAGCAGAGACGGAGCCTTAACCTACGAGCAGTACTTC
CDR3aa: CASRDGALTYEQYF

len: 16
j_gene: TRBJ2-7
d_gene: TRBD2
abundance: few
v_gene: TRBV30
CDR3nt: TGTGCCTGGAGTGTACGGCTAGCGGGAGTTTCGGTCGAGCAGTACTTC
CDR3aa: CAWSVRLAGVSVEQYF

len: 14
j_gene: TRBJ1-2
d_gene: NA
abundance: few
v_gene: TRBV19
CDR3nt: TGTGCCAGTAGGCTACAGGGAGTGGAAGAAGGCTACACCTTC
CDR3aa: CASRLQGVEEGYTF

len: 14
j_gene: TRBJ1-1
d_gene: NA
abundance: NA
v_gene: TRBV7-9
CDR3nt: TGTGCCAGCAGCCCAGGTGAGGGTACGGGTGCAGCTTTCTTT
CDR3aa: CASSPGEGTGAAFF

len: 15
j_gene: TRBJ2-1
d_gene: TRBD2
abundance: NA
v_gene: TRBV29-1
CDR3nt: TGCAGCGTCAACGCCGGGACTAGAGGGATGGGTGAGCAGTTCTTC
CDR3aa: CSVNAGTRGMGEQFF

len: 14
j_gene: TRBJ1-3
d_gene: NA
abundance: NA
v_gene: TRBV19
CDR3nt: TGTGCCAGTAGCGCAGGGATCTCTGGAAACACCATATATTTT
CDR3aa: CASSAGISGNTIYF

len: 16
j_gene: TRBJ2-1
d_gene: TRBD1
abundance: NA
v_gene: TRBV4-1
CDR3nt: TGCGCCAGCAGCCCTCCGGGACAGGGGGCGGGTAATGAGCAGTTCTTC
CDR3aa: CASSPPGQGAGNEQFF

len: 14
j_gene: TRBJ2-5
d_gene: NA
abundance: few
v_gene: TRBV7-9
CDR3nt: TGTGCCAGCAGCTTAGTGAGACTAGAAGAGACCCAGTACTTC
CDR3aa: CASSLVRLEETQYF

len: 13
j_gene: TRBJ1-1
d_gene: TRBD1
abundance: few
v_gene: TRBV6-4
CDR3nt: TGTGCCAGGAAGGGGCAGGGGGGAACTGAAGCTTTCTTT
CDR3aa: CARKGQGGTEAFF

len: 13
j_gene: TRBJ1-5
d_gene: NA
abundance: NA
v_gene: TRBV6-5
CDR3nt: TGTGCCAGCAGTTGGCATCGCAATCAGCCCCAGCATTTT
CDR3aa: CASSWHRNQPQHF

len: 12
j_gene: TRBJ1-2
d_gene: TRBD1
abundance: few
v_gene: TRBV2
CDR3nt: TGTGCCAGCAGTCTAGGGGGCCCTGGCTACACCTTC
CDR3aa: CASSLGGPGYTF

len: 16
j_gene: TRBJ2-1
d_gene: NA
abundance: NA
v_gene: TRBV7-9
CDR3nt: TGTGCCAGCAGCTTAGGAACAAGGCGGGGGCGGGATGAGCAGTTCTTC
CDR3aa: CASSLGTRRGRDEQFF

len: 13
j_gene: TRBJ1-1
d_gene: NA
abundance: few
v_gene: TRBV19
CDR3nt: TGTGCCAGTAGCGGGACTGTGAACACTGAAGCTTTCTTT
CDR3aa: CASSGTVNTEAFF

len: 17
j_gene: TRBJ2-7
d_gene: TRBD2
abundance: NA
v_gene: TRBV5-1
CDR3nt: TGCGCCAGCAGCTTGTCAAGACTAGCGGGGGTTCCCTACGAGCAGTACTTC
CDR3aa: CASSLSRLAGVPYEQYF

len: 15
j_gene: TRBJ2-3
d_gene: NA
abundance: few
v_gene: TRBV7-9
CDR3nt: TGTGCCAGCAGCTTTAGTCGCGGGAGCACAGATACGCAGTATTTT
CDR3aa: CASSFSRGSTDTQYF

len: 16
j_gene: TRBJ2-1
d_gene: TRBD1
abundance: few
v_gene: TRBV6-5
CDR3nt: TGTGCCAGCAGTTTTCTCGGGACAGGAAAAGACAATGAGCAGTTCTTC
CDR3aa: CASSFLGTGKDNEQFF

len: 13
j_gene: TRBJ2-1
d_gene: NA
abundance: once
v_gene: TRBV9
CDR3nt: TGTGCCAGCAGCCCAGGGTCGGTTCTTGAGCAGTTCTTC
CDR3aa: CASSPGSVLEQFF

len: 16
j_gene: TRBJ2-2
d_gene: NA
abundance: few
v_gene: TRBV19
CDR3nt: TGTGCCAGTATAGGAGGGACAGCGGCCCTTTCCGGGGAGCTGTTTTTT
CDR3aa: CASIGGTAALSGELFF

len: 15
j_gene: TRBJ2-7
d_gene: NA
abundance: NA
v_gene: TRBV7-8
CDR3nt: TGTGCCAGCAGCTTAGGGACAGCGAACTCCTACGAGCAGTACTTC
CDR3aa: CASSLGTANSYEQYF

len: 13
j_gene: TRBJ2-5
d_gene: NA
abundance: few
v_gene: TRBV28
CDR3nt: TGTGCCAGCACCTCCCAGGGGAAAGAGACCCAGTACTTC
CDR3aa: CASTSQGKETQYF

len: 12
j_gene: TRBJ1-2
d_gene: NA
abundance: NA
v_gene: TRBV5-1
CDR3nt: TGCGCCAGCAGCGACACGGCCTATGGCTACACCTTC
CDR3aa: CASSDTAYGYTF

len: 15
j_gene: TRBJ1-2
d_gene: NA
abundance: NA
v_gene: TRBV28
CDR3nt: TGTGCCAGCAGTTTATCGGGCAGGGAAAGGTCTGGCTACACCTTC
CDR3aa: CASSLSGRERSGYTF

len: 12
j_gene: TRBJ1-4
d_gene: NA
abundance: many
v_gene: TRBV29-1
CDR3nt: TGCAGCGCGACAGGCTTGAATGAAAAACTGTTTTTT
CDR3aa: CSATGLNEKLFF

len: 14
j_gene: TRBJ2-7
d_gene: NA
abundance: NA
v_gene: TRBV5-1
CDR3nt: TGCGCCAGCAGCTTGGCTTTAACGGGGGACGAGCAGTACTTC
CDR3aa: CASSLALTGDEQYF

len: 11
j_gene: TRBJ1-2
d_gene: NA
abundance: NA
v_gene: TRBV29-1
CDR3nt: TGCAGCGTTGAACGCGGGTATGGCTACACCTTC
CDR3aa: CSVERGYGYTF

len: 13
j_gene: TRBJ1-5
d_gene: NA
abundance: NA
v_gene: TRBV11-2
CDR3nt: TGTGCCAGCAGCTTATTTATTGATCAGCCCCAGCATTTT
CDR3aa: CASSLFIDQPQHF

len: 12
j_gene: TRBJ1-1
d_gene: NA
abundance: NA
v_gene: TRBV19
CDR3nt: TGTGCCAGTAGCAGGGATAACACTGAAGCTTTCTTT
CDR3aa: CASSRDNTEAFF

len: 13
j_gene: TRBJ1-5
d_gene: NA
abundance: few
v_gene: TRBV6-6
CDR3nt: TGTGCCAGCAGTTACTCGCCAGTGCAGCCCCAGCATTTT
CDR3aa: CASSYSPVQPQHF

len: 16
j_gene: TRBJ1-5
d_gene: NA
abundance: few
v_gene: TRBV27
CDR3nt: TGTGCCAGCAGTTGGGTATGGCAGGGAGGCCATCAGCCCCAGCATTTT
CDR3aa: CASSWVWQGGHQPQHF

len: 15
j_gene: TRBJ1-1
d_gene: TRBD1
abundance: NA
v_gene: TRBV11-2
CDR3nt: TGTGCCAGCAGCTTAATGACAGGGGCGAACACTGAAGCTTTCTTT
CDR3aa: CASSLMTGANTEAFF

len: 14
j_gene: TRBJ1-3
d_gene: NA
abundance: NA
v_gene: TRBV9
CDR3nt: TGTGCCAGCAGACCAGGGACTGAGGGAAACACCATATATTTT
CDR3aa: CASRPGTEGNTIYF

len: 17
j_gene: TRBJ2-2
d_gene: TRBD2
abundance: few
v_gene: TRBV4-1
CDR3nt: TGCGCCAGCAGCCAAGGGTATCTAGCGGTGAACACCGGGGAGCTGTTTTTT
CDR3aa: CASSQGYLAVNTGELFF

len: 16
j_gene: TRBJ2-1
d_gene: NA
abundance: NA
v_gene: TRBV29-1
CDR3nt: TGCAGCGTTGACCCTGCAGGGTACTCCTCCTACAATGAGCAGTTCTTC
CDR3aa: CSVDPAGYSSYNEQFF

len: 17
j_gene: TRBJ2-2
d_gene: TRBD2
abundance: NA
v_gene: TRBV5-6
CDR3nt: TGTGCCAGCAGCCCGCTAGCGGGGGGGCCGTACACCGGGGAGCTGTTTTTT
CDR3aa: CASSPLAGGPYTGELFF

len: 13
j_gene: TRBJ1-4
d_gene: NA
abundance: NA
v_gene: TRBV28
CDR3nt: TGTGCCAGCAGTTTCGGGACTAATGAAAAACTGTTTTTT
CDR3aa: CASSFGTNEKLFF

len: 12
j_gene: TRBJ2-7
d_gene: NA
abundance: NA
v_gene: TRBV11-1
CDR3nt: TGTGCCAGCAGCTTAGTATCCTACGAGCAGTACTTC
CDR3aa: CASSLVSYEQYF